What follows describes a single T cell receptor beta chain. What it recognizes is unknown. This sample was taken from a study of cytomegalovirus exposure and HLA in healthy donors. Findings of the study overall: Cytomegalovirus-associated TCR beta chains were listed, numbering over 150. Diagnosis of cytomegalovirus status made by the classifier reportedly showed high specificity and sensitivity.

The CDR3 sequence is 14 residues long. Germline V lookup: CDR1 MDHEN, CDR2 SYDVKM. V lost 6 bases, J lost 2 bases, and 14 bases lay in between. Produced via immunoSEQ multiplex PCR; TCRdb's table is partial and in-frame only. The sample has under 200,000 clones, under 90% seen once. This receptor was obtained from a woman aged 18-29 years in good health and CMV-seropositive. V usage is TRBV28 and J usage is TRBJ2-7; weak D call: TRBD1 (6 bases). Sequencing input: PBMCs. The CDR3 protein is CASRLARDTYEQYF. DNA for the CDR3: TGTGCCAGCAGACTCGCCCGGGACACCTACGAGCAGTACTTC.